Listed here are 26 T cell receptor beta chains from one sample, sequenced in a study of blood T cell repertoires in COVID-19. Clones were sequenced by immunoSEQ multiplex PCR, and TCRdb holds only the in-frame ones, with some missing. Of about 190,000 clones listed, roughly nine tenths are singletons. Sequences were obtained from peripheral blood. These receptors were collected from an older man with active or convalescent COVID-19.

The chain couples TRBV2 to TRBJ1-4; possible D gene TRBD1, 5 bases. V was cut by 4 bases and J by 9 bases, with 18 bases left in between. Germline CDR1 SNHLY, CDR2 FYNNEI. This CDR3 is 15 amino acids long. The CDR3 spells CASSAWGGGPKKLFF. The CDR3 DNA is TGTGCCAGCAGTGCGTGGGGGGGAGGGCCCAAAAAACTGTTTTTT.

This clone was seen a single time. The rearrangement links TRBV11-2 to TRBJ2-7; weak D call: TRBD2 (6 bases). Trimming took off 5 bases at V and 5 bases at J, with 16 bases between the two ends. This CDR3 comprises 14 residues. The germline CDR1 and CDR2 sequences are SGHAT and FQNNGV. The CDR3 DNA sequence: TGTGCCAGCAGCCGGGACGGCGGGGTTGACGAGCAGTACTTC. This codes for CASSRDGGVDEQYF.

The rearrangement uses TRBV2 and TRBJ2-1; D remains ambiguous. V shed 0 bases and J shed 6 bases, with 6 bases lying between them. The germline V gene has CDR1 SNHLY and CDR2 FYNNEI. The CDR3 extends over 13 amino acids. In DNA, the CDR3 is TGTGCCAGCAGTGAAGCGGCCCCCAATGAGCAGTTCTTC. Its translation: CASSEAAPNEQFF.

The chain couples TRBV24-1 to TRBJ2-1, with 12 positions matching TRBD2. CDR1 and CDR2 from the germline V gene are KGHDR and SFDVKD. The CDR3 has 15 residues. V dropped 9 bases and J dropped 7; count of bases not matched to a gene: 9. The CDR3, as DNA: TGTGCCACCTCGGGACTAGCGGGCGAATTTAATGAGCAGTTCTTC. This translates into CATSGLAGEFNEQFF.

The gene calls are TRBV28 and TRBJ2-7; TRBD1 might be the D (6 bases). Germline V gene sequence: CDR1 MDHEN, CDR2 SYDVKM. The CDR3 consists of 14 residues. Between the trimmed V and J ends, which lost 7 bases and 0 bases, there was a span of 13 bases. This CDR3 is CASTPSGVSYEQYF. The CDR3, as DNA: TGTGCCAGCACCCCGTCAGGGGTCTCCTACGAGCAGTACTTC.

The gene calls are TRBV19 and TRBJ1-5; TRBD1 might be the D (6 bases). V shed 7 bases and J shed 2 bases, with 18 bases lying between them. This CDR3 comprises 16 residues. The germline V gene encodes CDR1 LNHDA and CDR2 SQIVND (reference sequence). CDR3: CASNPGGAGGNQPQHF. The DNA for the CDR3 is TGTGCCAGTAACCCGGGGGGGGCCGGGGGCAATCAGCCCCAGCATTTT. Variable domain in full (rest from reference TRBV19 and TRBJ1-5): DGGITQSPKYLFRKEGQNVTLSCEQNLNHDAMYWYRQDPGQGLRLIYYSQIVNDFQKGDIAEGYSVSREKKESFPLTVTSAQKNPTAFYLCASNPGGAGGNQPQHFGDGTRLSIL.

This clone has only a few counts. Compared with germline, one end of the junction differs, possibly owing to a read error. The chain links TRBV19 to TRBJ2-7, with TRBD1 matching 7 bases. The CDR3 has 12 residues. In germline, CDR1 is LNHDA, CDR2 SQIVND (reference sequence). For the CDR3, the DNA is TGTGCCAGTAGTTTCATCAGGGGGTCCCCCTCCTTC. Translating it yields CASSFIRGSPSF.

The CDR3 bases are TGCGCCAGCAGCTTGGGGAGTACCGGGGAGCTGTTTTTT. This gives the protein CASSLGSTGELFF. V and J are TRBV5-1 and TRBJ2-2, with unresolved D. The CDR3 covers 13 residues. V shed 0 bases and J shed 5 bases, with 5 bases lying between them. In germline, CDR1 is SGHRS, CDR2 YFSETQ.

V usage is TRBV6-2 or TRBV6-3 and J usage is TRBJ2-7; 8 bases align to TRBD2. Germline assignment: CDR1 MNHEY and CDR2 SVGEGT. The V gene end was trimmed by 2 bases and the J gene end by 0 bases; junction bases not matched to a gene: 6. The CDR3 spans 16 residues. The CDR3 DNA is TGTGCCAGCAGTTACCCAAGCGGGAGAAACTCCTACGAGCAGTACTTC. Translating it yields CASSYPSGRNSYEQYF.

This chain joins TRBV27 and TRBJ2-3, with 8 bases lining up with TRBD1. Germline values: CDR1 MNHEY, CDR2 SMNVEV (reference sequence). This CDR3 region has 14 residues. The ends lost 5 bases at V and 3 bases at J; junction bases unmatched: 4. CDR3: CASSPWTGTDTQYF. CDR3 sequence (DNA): TGTGCCAGCAGTCCGTGGACAGGGACAGATACGCAGTATTTT.

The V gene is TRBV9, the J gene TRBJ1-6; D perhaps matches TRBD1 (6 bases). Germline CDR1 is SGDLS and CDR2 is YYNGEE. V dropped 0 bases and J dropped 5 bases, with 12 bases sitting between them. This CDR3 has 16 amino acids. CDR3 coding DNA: TGTGCCAGCAGCGTAGATCCTCAGGGGAATAATTCACCCCTCCACTTT. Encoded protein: CASSVDPQGNNSPLHF.

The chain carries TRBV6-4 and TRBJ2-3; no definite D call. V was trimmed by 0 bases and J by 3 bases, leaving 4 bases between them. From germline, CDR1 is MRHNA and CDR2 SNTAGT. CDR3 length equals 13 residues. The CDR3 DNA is TGTGCCAGCAGTGACTCGACAACAGATACGCAGTATTTT. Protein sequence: CASSDSTTDTQYF.

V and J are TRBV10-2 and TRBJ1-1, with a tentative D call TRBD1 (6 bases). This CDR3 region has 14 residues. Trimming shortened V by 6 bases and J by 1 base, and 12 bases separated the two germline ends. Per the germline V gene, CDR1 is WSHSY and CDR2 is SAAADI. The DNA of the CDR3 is TGCGCCAGCAGAGCCGGGACACCGAACACTGAAGCTTTCTTT. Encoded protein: CASRAGTPNTEAFF.

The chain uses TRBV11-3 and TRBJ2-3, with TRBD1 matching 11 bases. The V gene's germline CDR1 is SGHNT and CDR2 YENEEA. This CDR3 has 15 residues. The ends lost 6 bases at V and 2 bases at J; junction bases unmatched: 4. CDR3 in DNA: TGTGCCAGCAGGATGGGACAGGGGGACACAGATACGCAGTATTTT. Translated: CASRMGQGDTDTQYF. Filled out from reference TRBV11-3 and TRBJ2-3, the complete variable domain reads EAGVVQSPRYKIIEKKQPVAFWCNPISGHNTLYWYLQNLGQGPELLIRYENEEAVDDSQLPKDRFSAERLKGVDSTLKIQPAELGDSAVYLCASRMGQGDTDTQYFGPGTRLTVL.

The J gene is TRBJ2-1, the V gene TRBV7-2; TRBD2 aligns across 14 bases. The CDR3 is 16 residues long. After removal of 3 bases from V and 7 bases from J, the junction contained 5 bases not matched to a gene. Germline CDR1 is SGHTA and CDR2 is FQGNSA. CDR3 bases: TGTGCCAGCAGCTTCCCGACTAGCGGGAGGGCAAATGAGCAGTTCTTC. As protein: CASSFPTSGRANEQFF.

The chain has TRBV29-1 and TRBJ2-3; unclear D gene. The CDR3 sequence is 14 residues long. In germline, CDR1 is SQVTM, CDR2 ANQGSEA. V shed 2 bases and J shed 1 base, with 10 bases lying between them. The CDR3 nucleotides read TGCAGCGTTGAAAGTGGGCTTGGCACAGATACGCAGTATTTT. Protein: CSVESGLGTDTQYF.

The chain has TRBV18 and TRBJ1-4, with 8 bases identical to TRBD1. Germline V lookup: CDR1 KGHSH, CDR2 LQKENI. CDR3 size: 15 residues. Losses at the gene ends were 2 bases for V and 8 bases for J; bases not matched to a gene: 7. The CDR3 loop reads CASSPRSGGEEKLFF. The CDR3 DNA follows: TGTGCCAGCTCACCAAGGTCAGGGGGCGAGGAAAAACTGTTTTTT.

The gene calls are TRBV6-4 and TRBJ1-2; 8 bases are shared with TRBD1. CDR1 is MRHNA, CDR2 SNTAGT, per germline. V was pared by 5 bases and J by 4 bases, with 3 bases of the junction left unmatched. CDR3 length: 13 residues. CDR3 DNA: TGTGCCAGCAGTAGGACAGGGACCTATGGCTACACCTTC. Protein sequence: CASSRTGTYGYTF.

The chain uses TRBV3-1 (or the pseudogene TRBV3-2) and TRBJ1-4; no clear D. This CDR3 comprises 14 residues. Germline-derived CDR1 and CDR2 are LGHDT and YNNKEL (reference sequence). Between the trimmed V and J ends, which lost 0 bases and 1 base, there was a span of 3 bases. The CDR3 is CASSQDITNEKLFF. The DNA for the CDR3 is TGTGCCAGCAGCCAAGACATAACTAATGAAAAACTGTTTTTT.

CDR3 bases: TGTGCCAGCAGCTCCGAAACAGCGAACACTGAAGCTTTCTTT. It specifies CASSSETANTEAFF. The chain uses TRBV5-4 and TRBJ1-1, with unresolved D. V was trimmed by 3 bases and J by 1 base, leaving 10 bases between them. Germline loops: CDR1 SGHNT, CDR2 YYREEE (reference sequence). The CDR3 is 14 residues long.

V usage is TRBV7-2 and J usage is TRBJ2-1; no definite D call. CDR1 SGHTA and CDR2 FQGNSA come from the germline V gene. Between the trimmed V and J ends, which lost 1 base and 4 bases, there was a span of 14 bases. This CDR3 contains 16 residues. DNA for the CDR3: TGTGCCAGCAGCTTAGATGACATTTTCACTTACAATGAGCAGTTCTTC. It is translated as CASSLDDIFTYNEQFF.

The CDR3 sequence is CATTGTSKTPSTDTQYF. CDR3 DNA: TGTGCCACTACCGGGACAAGCAAGACCCCCTCCACAGATACGCAGTATTTT. The rearrangement joins TRBV5-5 to TRBJ2-3, with a possible D match to TRBD1 (6 bases). There are 17 residues in the CDR3. CDR1 SGHKS and CDR2 YYEKEE come from the germline V gene (reference sequence). V gave up 9 bases and J gave up 2 bases, with 25 bases separating them.

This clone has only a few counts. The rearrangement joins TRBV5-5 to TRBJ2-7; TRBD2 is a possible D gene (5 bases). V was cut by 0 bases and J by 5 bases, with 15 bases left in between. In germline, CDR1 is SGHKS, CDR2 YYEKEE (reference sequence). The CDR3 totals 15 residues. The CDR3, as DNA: TGTGCCAGCAGCTTGGGTAGGCCGGGAAAGGACGAGCAGTACTTC. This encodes CASSLGRPGKDEQYF.

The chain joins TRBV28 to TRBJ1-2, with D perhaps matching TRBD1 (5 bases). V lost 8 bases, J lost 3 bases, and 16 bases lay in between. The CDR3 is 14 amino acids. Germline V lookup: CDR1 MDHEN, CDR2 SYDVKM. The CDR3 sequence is CASLRGTGDYGYTF. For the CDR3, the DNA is TGTGCCAGCCTAAGAGGGACGGGGGACTATGGCTACACCTTC.

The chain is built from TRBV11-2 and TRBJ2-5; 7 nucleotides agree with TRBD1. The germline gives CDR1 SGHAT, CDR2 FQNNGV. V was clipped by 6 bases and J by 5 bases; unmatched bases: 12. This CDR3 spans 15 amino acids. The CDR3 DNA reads TGTGCCAGCAGACCCGACAGGGTTGGATGGGAGACCCAGTACTTC. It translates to CASRPDRVGWETQYF.

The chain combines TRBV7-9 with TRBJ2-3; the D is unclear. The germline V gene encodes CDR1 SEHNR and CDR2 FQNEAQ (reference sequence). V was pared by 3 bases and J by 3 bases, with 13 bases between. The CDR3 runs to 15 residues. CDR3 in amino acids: CASSFYISRTDTQYF. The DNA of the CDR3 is TGTGCCAGCAGCTTTTATATATCCCGGACAGATACGCAGTATTTT.